The 25 T cell receptor beta chains presented below share a single source sample, sequenced in a study of blood T cell repertoires in COVID-19. The table came from immunoSEQ multiplex PCR; TCRdb's copy has only in-frame clones and leaves some out. The sample carries about 400,000 clones, around 87% recorded once. Material: PBMCs or T cells enriched from blood (not recorded which). Source of these receptors: a man aged 35 to 55 in a cohort exposed to, infected with or recovered from COVID-19 (not recorded which).

J is TRBJ1-5 and V is TRBV27; maybe TRBD1 (6 bases). V lost 9 bases and J 7 bases, leaving 22 bases between the germline ends. The CDR3 spans 15 residues. The germline V gene has CDR1 MNHEY and CDR2 SMNVEV (reference sequence). DNA for the CDR3: TGTGCCAGGTTCGAAGCAACAGGGAAAGGACAGCCCCAGCATTTT. Protein product: CARFEATGKGQPQHF.

The CDR3 is CASSIPGLAKNIQYF. Written as DNA, the CDR3 is TGTGCCAGTAGTATTCCAGGTTTAGCCAAAAACATTCAGTACTTC. This rearrangement joins TRBV19 to TRBJ2-4; D is uncertain. Trimming shortened V by 3 bases and J by 0 bases, and 9 bases separated the two germline ends. Germline CDR1 LNHDA, CDR2 SQIVND (reference sequence). CDR3 size: 15 residues.

The chain recombines TRBV28 with TRBJ2-7, with 8 bases fitting TRBD1. This CDR3 spans 14 amino acids. V lost 2 bases and J lost 5; bases outside the gene matches: 5. CDR1 is MDHEN, CDR2 SYDVKM, per germline. CDR3 sequence: CASSLSQGANEQYF. CDR3 DNA sequence: TGTGCCAGCAGTTTAAGCCAGGGGGCTAACGAGCAGTACTTC. Looking up the rest from reference TRBV28 and TRBJ2-7 gives the full variable domain: DVKVTQSSRYLVKRTGEKVFLECVQDMDHENMFWYRQDPGLGLRLIYFSYDVKMKEKGDIPEGYSVSREKKERFSLILESASTNQTSMYLCASSLSQGANEQYFGPGTRLTVT.

CDR3 DNA: TGTGCCTGGAGTGGACCAGGGTTTAGCAATCAGCCCCAGCATTTT. Translating gives CAWSGPGFSNQPQHF. J is TRBJ1-5 and V is TRBV30; D is possibly TRBD1 (5 bases). V gave up 1 base and J gave up 0 bases, with 10 bases separating them. CDR1 is GTSNPN and CDR2 is SVGIG in the germline V gene (reference sequence). The CDR3 consists of 15 residues.

The DNA of the CDR3 is TGTGCCAGCAGCGTAGGATCCCTAGCGGGGGGGATAGGTGAGCAGTTCTTC. Its protein product is CASSVGSLAGGIGEQFF. The rearrangement uses TRBV9 and TRBJ2-1, with 12 nucleotides matching TRBD2. CDR1 is SGDLS and CDR2 is YYNGEE in the germline V gene. The CDR3 length is 17 residues. The V and J ends lost 0 bases and 9 bases, in that order; junction bases with no gene match: 10. The full variable domain, rest sourced from reference TRBV9 and TRBJ2-1, is DSGVTQTPKHLITATGQRVTLRCSPRSGDLSVYWYQQSLDQGLQFLIQYYNGEERAKGNILERFSAQQFPDLHSELNLSSLELGDSALYFCASSVGSLAGGIGEQFFGPGTRLTVL.

V gene TRBV5-4 combines with J gene TRBJ1-2; 10 bases line up with TRBD1. Germline-derived CDR1 and CDR2 are SGHNT and YYREEE (reference sequence). Germline trimming cut 0 bases from V and 4 bases from J; bases unmatched to any gene: 6. The CDR3 loop spans 16 amino acids. This CDR3 reads CASSLGQGAVGYGYTF. In DNA, the CDR3 is TGTGCCAGCAGCTTGGGACAGGGGGCGGTTGGCTATGGCTACACCTTC.

V usage is TRBV28 and J usage is TRBJ2-1; possibly TRBD1 for D (5 bases). Germline CDR1 MDHEN, CDR2 SYDVKM. The CDR3 extends over 15 amino acids. V was shortened by 6 bases and J by 0 bases, with 12 bases between the two germline ends. CDR3 DNA: TGTGCCAGCAGCACCCGGACAAACTCCTACAATGAGCAGTTCTTC. This translates into CASSTRTNSYNEQFF.

The chain is built from TRBV7-2 and TRBJ2-5; possible D gene TRBD2, 5 bases. Trimming took 1 base from V and 3 from J, leaving 15 bases between them. The germline gives CDR1 SGHTA, CDR2 FQGNSA. CDR3 length equals 16 residues. This CDR3 reads CASSLGWGTGEETQYF. Written as DNA, the CDR3 is TGTGCCAGCAGCTTAGGTTGGGGAACCGGGGAAGAGACCCAGTACTTC.

This clone was observed a few times. The V and J genes are TRBV5-1 and TRBJ1-1, with D possibly TRBD1 on 5 matching bases. V was shortened by 0 bases and J by 1 base, with 7 bases between the two germline ends. CDR3 length equals 14 residues. Germline CDR1 SGHRS, CDR2 YFSETQ. The CDR3 reads CASSLETANTEAFF. DNA of the CDR3: TGCGCCAGCAGCTTGGAGACAGCGAACACTGAAGCTTTCTTT.

The chain joins TRBV28 to TRBJ2-1; 12 bases line up with TRBD2. This CDR3 has 15 residues. The V gene end was trimmed by 4 bases and the J gene end by 12 bases; junction bases not matched to a gene: 10. Germline V gene lookup returns CDR1 MDHEN and CDR2 SYDVKM. CDR3 loop: CASSSNLAGGPGQFF. CDR3 coding DNA: TGTGCCAGCAGTTCAAACCTAGCGGGAGGGCCGGGGCAGTTCTTC. Based on the CDR3 plus reference TRBV28 and TRBJ2-1, the full variable domain is DVKVTQSSRYLVKRTGEKVFLECVQDMDHENMFWYRQDPGLGLRLIYFSYDVKMKEKGDIPEGYSVSREKKERFSLILESASTNQTSMYLCASSSNLAGGPGQFFGPGTRLTVL.

This rearrangement joins TRBV6-2 or TRBV6-3 to TRBJ2-1; D perhaps matches TRBD2 (6 bases). Looked up from germline, CDR1 is MNHEY and CDR2 is SVGEGT. Trimming removed 6 bases at V and 6 bases at J, with 9 bases between. This CDR3 has 12 residues. CDR3 DNA: TGTGCCAGCAGCGGGACTGCCAATGAGCAGTTCTTC. Its translation is CASSGTANEQFF.

This chain links TRBV11-2 with TRBJ1-2, with a tentative D call TRBD1 (6 bases). Trimming took 0 bases from V and 0 from J, leaving 17 bases between them. The germline V gene encodes CDR1 SGHAT and CDR2 FQNNGV. The CDR3 is 18 residues long. CDR3: CASSLDLGQMRANYGYTF. CDR3 coding DNA: TGTGCCAGCAGCTTAGATCTTGGACAGATGAGAGCTAACTATGGCTACACCTTC.

This chain links TRBV7-3 with TRBJ2-1; 8 bases map to TRBD1. This CDR3 has 14 residues. Trimming removed 2 bases from V and 6 bases from J; junction bases left unmatched: 3. From germline, CDR1 is SGHTA and CDR2 FQGTGA. The CDR3 region is CASSLRQGSNEQFF. In DNA, the CDR3 is TGTGCCAGCAGCTTACGACAGGGGAGCAATGAGCAGTTCTTC.

Turning to this clone: Other nucleotide sequences in the sample specify the same CDR3. This chain joins TRBV5-6 and TRBJ1-5; TRBD1 matches 8 bases. The CDR3 is 15 residues long. V lost 4 bases to trimming and J lost 1 base; unmatched junction nucleotides: 4. CDR1 and CDR2 from the germline V gene are SGHDT and YYEEEE. The CDR3 here is CASSTDRGSNQPQHF. In nucleotides, the CDR3 is TGTGCCAGCAGCACCGACAGGGGAAGCAATCAGCCCCAGCATTTT.

V gene TRBV9 combines with J gene TRBJ2-5; TRBD2 agrees at 8 bases. Trimming cost V 0 bases and J 1 base; bases outside gene matches: 5. The CDR3 loop spans 16 amino acids. The germline CDR1 and CDR2 sequences are SGDLS and YYNGEE. CDR3 loop: CASSVAATSAQETQYF. CDR3 DNA sequence: TGTGCCAGCAGCGTAGCGGCGACTAGCGCCCAAGAGACCCAGTACTTC.

The chain combines TRBV4-1 with TRBJ2-4, with a possible D match to TRBD2 (5 bases). Germline assignment: CDR1 MGHRA and CDR2 YSYEKL. This CDR3 contains 15 residues. Trimming took 1 base from V and 6 from J, leaving 13 bases between them. The CDR3 nucleotides are TGCGCCAGCAGCCAAGTTAACCAAGGAGGAAACATTCAGTACTTC. Its translation: CASSQVNQGGNIQYF.

The V and J genes are TRBV10-1 and TRBJ2-7, with 11 positions matching TRBD2. The CDR3 loop spans 14 amino acids. The germline gives CDR1 WNHNN, CDR2 SYGVQD (reference sequence). V dropped 4 bases and J dropped 1; count of bases not matched to a gene: 0. CDR3 residues: CASSGLAGSYEQYF. CDR3 in DNA: TGCGCCAGCAGTGGACTAGCGGGGTCCTACGAGCAGTACTTC.

This clone was seen a handful of times. Other DNA sequences within the sample encode an identical CDR3. The chain joins TRBV6-1 to TRBJ2-6; 7 nucleotides align to TRBD2. This CDR3 spans 16 amino acids. Germline loops: CDR1 MNHNS, CDR2 SASEGT. J was trimmed by 1 base and V by 3 bases; bases with no gene match: 3. The CDR3 bases are TGTGCCAGCAGTGATCTGGGAGGGTCTGGGGCCAACGTCCTGACTTTC. This codes for CASSDLGGSGANVLTF.

The CDR3 region has the DNA TGTGCCAGCAGCGAGGGCCCCTATAATTCACCCCTCCACTTT. Translating it yields CASSEGPYNSPLHF. The chain recombines TRBV7-3 with TRBJ1-6, with D unclear. The CDR3 runs 14 residues. Germline V gives CDR1 SGHTA, CDR2 FQGTGA. V was pared by 5 bases and J by 2 bases, with 7 bases between. The full variable domain, completed using reference TRBV7-3 and TRBJ1-6, is GAGVSQTPSNKVTEKGKYVELRCDPISGHTALYWYRQSLGQGPEFLIYFQGTGAADDSGLPNDRFFAVRPEGSVSTLKIQRTERGDSAVYLCASSEGPYNSPLHFGNGTRLTVT.

The chain links TRBV11-2 to TRBJ1-3, with 7 bases fitting TRBD1. Germline V CDR1 and CDR2: SGHAT, FQNNGV. J was trimmed by 2 bases and V by 5 bases; bases with no gene match: 6. The CDR3 runs 15 residues. CDR3 in amino acids: CASSPSGGTGNTIYF. In DNA form, the CDR3 reads TGTGCCAGCAGCCCGTCAGGGGGGACTGGAAACACCATATATTTT. Supplemented by reference TRBV11-2 and TRBJ1-3, the full variable domain reads EAGVAQSPRYKIIEKRQSVAFWCNPISGHATLYWYQQILGQGPKLLIQFQNNGVVDDSQLPKDRFSAERLKGVDSTLKIQPAKLEDSAVYLCASSPSGGTGNTIYFGEGSWLTVV.

The rearrangement links TRBV2 to TRBJ2-6, with 7 bases fitting TRBD2. After removal of 7 bases from V and 0 bases from J, the junction contained 12 bases not matched to a gene. Germline CDR1 SNHLY, CDR2 FYNNEI. This CDR3 is 18 amino acids long. This CDR3 reads CASIPLGRAGSGANVLTF. CDR3 sequence (DNA): TGTGCCAGCATCCCACTAGGGAGGGCGGGCTCTGGGGCCAACGTCCTGACTTTC.

V and J are TRBV11-2 and TRBJ1-2; D may be TRBD1 (5 bases). Germline V lookup: CDR1 SGHAT, CDR2 FQNNGV. This CDR3 has 13 residues. With 1 base removed from V and 8 bases from J, the gap between germline ends came to 11 bases. The CDR3 is CASSLAGRPGYTF. The CDR3, as DNA: TGTGCCAGCAGCTTAGCAGGGAGGCCCGGCTACACCTTC.

V and J are TRBV18 and TRBJ2-2; D uncertain. V gave up 2 bases and J gave up 4 bases, with 8 bases separating them. The CDR3 has 14 amino acids. Germline V gives CDR1 KGHSH, CDR2 LQKENI. The CDR3 is CASSPVMATGELFF. DNA of the CDR3: TGTGCCAGCTCACCAGTGATGGCCACCGGGGAGCTGTTTTTT.

V usage is TRBV7-2 and J usage is TRBJ1-6, with TRBD1 as a possible D gene (6 bases). The V and J ends lost 4 bases and 14 bases respectively, with 18 bases between them. Germline CDR1 and CDR2: SGHTA and FQGNSA. This CDR3 has 14 amino acids. DNA for the CDR3: TGTGCCAGCAGCTCAACGACAGGAGCCCTCACCCTCCACTTT. As protein: CASSSTTGALTLHF.

This clone was seen only once. The CDR3 reads CATKGGSYNEQFF. In DNA, the CDR3 is TGTGCCACCAAAGGGGGCTCCTACAATGAGCAGTTCTTC. This sequence joins TRBV11-2 and TRBJ2-1; D perhaps matches TRBD1 (6 bases). V was cut by 10 bases and J by 0 bases, with 10 bases left in between. Germline V gene lookup returns CDR1 SGHAT and CDR2 FQNNGV. CDR3 length: 13 residues.